This T cell receptor (beta chain) emerged from a study of control samples from healthy donors and cancer patients. Clones were read by immunoSEQ multiplex PCR, and TCRdb kept only the in-frame ones, dropping some. In the table there are approximately 170,000 clones, approximately 86% of which are singletons. Sample: blood. The TCR comes from a woman aged 25 to 39 in good health.

The CDR3 region has the DNA TGTGCCAGCAGCTTGACGGGACTAGGGATCTACAATGAGCAGTTCTTC. Translation gives CASSLTGLGIYNEQFF. The rearrangement joins TRBV5-4 to TRBJ2-1; 8 bases fit TRBD2. Per the germline V gene, CDR1 is SGHNT and CDR2 is YYREEE (reference sequence). The CDR3 extends over 16 amino acids. The junction had 6 bases not matched to a gene; V was cut back by 1 base and J by 3 bases. The full variable domain, with the rest looked up from reference TRBV5-4 and TRBJ2-1, is ETGVTQSPTHLIKTRGQQVTLRCSSQSGHNTVSWYQQALGQGPQFIFQYYREEENGRGNFPPRFSGLQFPNYSSELNVNALELDDSALYLCASSLTGLGIYNEQFFGPGTRLTVL.